Shown below are 13 T cell receptor beta chains from a single sample sequenced in a study of regulatory T cells in long-lasting Graves disease. As for time point: persistent/refractory GD, antithyroid drugs over 5 years with positive TRAb. Generation of the TCR library employed RNA extracted from PBMCs. Building of the TCR beta libraries involved iRepertoire HTBI primers and Arm-PCR of CDR3 regions. TCRdb fed the multiplex PCR reads into MiXCR, producing one record per CDR3 protein. The repertoire includes roughly 450,000 distinct CDR3 sequences, around 21% of them detected once, and 7% to 10% sits in the top ten. Here the sequenced sample was peripheral blood mononuclear cells (PBMCs), taken when the disease was refractory, from a patient treated with antithyroid drugs. The receptors shown here come from a female donor with Graves disease.

This clonotype was picked up many times. V usage is TRBV11-2 and J usage is TRBJ1-1; tentative D call: TRBD1 (6 bases). CDR1 is SGHAT and CDR2 is FQNNGV in the germline V gene. V was trimmed by 5 bases and J by 0 bases, leaving 13 bases between them. The CDR3 is 15 amino acids. The CDR3 nucleotides are TGTGCCAGCAGCCTGAGGGGGAGGCTGAACACTGAAGCTTTCTTT. Residues: CASSLRGRLNTEAFF.

This clonotype has a count of ten or more. V usage is TRBV28 and J usage is TRBJ1-1, with TRBD1 matching 9 bases. The CDR3 totals 15 residues. V lost 6 bases, J lost 0 bases, and 5 bases stayed unmatched. Germline values: CDR1 MDHEN, CDR2 SYDVKM. The CDR3 DNA is TGTGCCAGCAGGGACGGACAGGGGTTGAACACTGAAGCTTTCTTT. Protein sequence: CASRDGQGLNTEAFF.

The chain couples TRBV28 to TRBJ2-2, with a tentative D call TRBD1 (5 bases). CDR1 and CDR2 from the germline V gene are MDHEN and SYDVKM. CDR3 length: 16 residues. Trimming shortened V by 7 bases and J by 1 base, and 16 bases separated the two germline ends. CDR3 DNA sequence: TGTGCCAGCAATCAGGACACGGCCCAGAACACCGGGGAGCTGTTTTTT. Translating it yields CASNQDTAQNTGELFF.

This clonotype has a count of ten or more. The genes are TRBV20-1 and TRBJ2-7; 8 bases are shared with TRBD1. Looked up from germline, CDR1 is DFQATT and CDR2 is SNEGSKA (reference sequence). This CDR3 contains 15 residues. V was pared by 0 bases and J by 3 bases, with 7 bases of the junction left unmatched. The CDR3 sequence is CSARDSGQGLYEQYF. The CDR3 DNA follows: TGCAGTGCTAGAGATTCCGGACAGGGCCTCTACGAGCAGTACTTC.

This clonotype was counted a few times. V usage is TRBV6-5 and J usage is TRBJ2-5; 11 nucleotides line up with TRBD2. The length of the CDR3 is 16 residues. In germline, CDR1 is MNHEY, CDR2 SVGAGI. V gave up 1 base and J gave up 4 bases; unmatched junction bases: 5. Here the CDR3 DNA reads TGTGCCAGCAGTTACTTAGCGGGAGGGCAGCCAGAGACCCAGTACTTC. Residues: CASSYLAGGQPETQYF.

This clonotype was detected only a few times. The chain carries TRBV5-8 and TRBJ2-1, with D unclear. Trimming pared 2 bases from V and 8 bases from J, leaving 14 bases between. The CDR3 is made up of 14 amino acids. The germline V gene has CDR1 SGHTS and CDR2 YDEGEE. The CDR3 region has the DNA TGTGCCAGCAGCTTAGGACCAAGTGTTTATGAGCAGTTCTTC. Protein product: CASSLGPSVYEQFF.

The V gene is TRBV6-2 or TRBV6-3, the J gene TRBJ2-7, with TRBD2 as a possible D gene (5 bases). V gave up 2 bases and J gave up 4 bases, with 9 bases separating them. Germline CDR1 MNHEY, CDR2 SVGEGT. This CDR3 has 13 residues. The CDR3 nucleotides read TGTGCCAGCAGTTACGGACTTTTTTACGAGCAGTACTTC. This gives the protein CASSYGLFYEQYF.

A few counts support this clonotype. The chain has TRBV2 and TRBJ2-7, with 11 bases aligning to TRBD1. Germline loops: CDR1 SNHLY, CDR2 FYNNEI. The V and J ends lost 8 bases and 9 bases, in that order; junction bases with no gene match: 12. The CDR3 is made up of 14 amino acids. The CDR3 nucleotides are TGTGCCAGCGGGGGAACCGGGACAGGGGGTTTGCAGTACTTC. Translated, it gives CASGGTGTGGLQYF.

The chain uses TRBV10-1 and TRBJ1-1; the D is unclear. The germline gives CDR1 WNHNN, CDR2 SYGVQD (reference sequence). Trimming shortened V by 6 bases and J by 8 bases, and 7 bases separated the two germline ends. The CDR3 is made up of 10 amino acids. The chain's CDR3 is CASRPGEAFF. The CDR3, as DNA: TGCGCCAGCAGGCCAGGAGAAGCTTTCTTT.

The chain recombines TRBV3-1 with TRBJ2-2; D uncertain. V lost 4 bases and J 1 base, leaving 10 bases between the germline ends. CDR3 size: 15 residues. Germline values: CDR1 LGHDT, CDR2 YNNKEL (reference sequence). The CDR3 loop reads CASSLWTRNTGELFF. CDR3 DNA sequence: TGTGCCAGCAGCCTTTGGACCCGGAACACCGGGGAGCTGTTTTTT.

CDR3: CASSLALRQGTYEQYF. CDR3 coding DNA: TGCGCCAGCAGCTTGGCCCTTAGACAGGGGACCTACGAGCAGTACTTC. The chain joins TRBV5-1 to TRBJ2-7; TRBD1 aligns across 8 bases. Unmatched junction bases numbered 7, after V lost 0 bases and J lost 2 bases. CDR3 size: 16 residues. Germline-derived CDR1 and CDR2 are SGHRS and YFSETQ.

This chain uses TRBV7-9 with TRBJ2-7; 7 nucleotides align to TRBD1. CDR3 length: 14 amino acids. After removal of 4 bases from V and 3 bases from J, the junction contained 6 bases not matched to a gene. Germline-derived CDR1 and CDR2 are SEHNR and FQNEAQ (reference sequence). The CDR3 loop is CASSSLTGRYEQYF. CDR3 in DNA: TGTGCCAGCAGCTCATTGACAGGGCGCTACGAGCAGTACTTC.

This clonotype was observed many times. The chain employs TRBV28 and TRBJ2-2; 8 nucleotides line up with TRBD2. Germline trimming cut 6 bases from V and 5 bases from J; bases unmatched to any gene: 8. Germline CDR1 MDHEN, CDR2 SYDVKM. CDR3 size: 15 residues. CDR3 coding DNA: TGTGCCAGCAGCTCCGCGGGGGGAGGGACCGGGGAGCTGTTTTTT. Translated, it gives CASSSAGGGTGELFF.